Given below is one TCR beta chain in context. This sample was taken from a study of blood T cell repertoires in COVID-19. Here immunoSEQ multiplex PCR was the method, and the copy in TCRdb shows in-frame clones only, minus some. The sample lists roughly 250,000 clones, about 90% seen once, with less than 4% in the top ten. Germline V lookup: CDR1 MGHRA, CDR2 YSYEKL. V gave up 4 bases and J gave up 2 bases, with 12 bases separating them. This CDR3 has 15 amino acids. The chain employs TRBV4-1 and TRBJ1-5, with D possibly matching TRBD1 (6 bases). The clonotype comes from a woman between 35 and 50 years old with acute COVID-19. The specimen sequenced was PBMCs or T cells enriched from blood (not recorded which). The CDR3 here is CASSLGGVGNQPQHF. The DNA for the CDR3 is TGCGCCAGCAGCCTAGGGGGAGTGGGCAATCAGCCCCAGCATTTT.